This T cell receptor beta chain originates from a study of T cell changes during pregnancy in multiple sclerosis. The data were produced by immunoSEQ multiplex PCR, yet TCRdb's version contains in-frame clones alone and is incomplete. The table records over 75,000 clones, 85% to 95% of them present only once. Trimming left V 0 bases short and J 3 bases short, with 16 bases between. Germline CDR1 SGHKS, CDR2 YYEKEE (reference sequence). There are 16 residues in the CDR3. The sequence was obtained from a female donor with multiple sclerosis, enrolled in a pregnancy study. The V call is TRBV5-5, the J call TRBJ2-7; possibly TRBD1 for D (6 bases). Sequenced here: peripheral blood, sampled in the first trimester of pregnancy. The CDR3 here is CASSLEGTRHLYEQYF. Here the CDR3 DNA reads TGTGCCAGCAGCTTGGAAGGGACACGGCATCTCTACGAGCAGTACTTC.